The clone carrying this TCR beta chain was detected once. Its antigen is undetermined. Investigators performed immunoSEQ version v3.0 at survey level. What sequencing targeted per sample was 40,000-50,000 T-cell genomes. Generated by immunoSEQ multiplex PCR, the TCRdb table keeps only in-frame clones and is missing some. The table includes fewer than 30,000 clones, around 81% detected once. J gave up 10 bases and V 5 bases, and 11 bases lay outside the gene matches. The CDR3 consists of 15 residues. CDR1 is SGHTA and CDR2 is FQGTGA in the germline V gene. This specimen comes from a study of long-term antiretroviral therapy in people with HIV. Regarding the study as a whole: Repertoires from HIV showed CDR3 length ranges narrower than those of controls.

No fewer than two post-ART and no fewer than one pre-ART PBMC samples existed for each donor. Every specimen provided about 0.95-11 million cryopreserved PBMC before DNA extraction took place. The sequenced sample was unsorted PBMCs, obtained at the start of antiretroviral therapy, before treatment. The chain carries TRBV7-3 and TRBJ2-1, with TRBD1 matching 10 bases. The clonotype originates from a woman between 18 and 29 years old with HIV. The CDR3 sequence is CASSRTGTGVGEQFF. Written as DNA, the CDR3 is TGTGCCAGCAGCAGAACCGGGACAGGGGTTGGGGAGCAGTTCTTC.